This entry describes one T cell receptor (beta chain). Its target is unknown. With 6 bases clipped from V and 5 bases from J, the junction kept 3 bases outside the gene matches. Germline assignment: CDR1 SGHTA and CDR2 FQGNSA. This CDR3 spans 13 amino acids. Replicate PCRs run on sorted subsets employed approximately 0.2 ug DNA, approximately 30,000 T cell genomes. Here immunoSEQ multiplex PCR was the method, and the copy in TCRdb shows in-frame clones only, minus some. The sample has 180,000 or so clones; approximately 92% are singletons. This record comes from a study of shared clonotypes between healthy human individuals. Overall study: Each donor contributed plates that comprised three CD4 naive, three CD4 memory, two CD8 naive and one CD8 memory. Broader study findings: Despite large depth, sorted-subset datasets appeared incompletely sequenced. In contrast to clonotypes shared by all four donors, non-shared clonotypes had lower generation probabilities.

The sequence was collected from a woman in her 30s in good health. What was sequenced was naive CD4+ T cells sorted from blood. Documented subset: CD45RA+ positively selected. The chain joins TRBV7-2 to TRBJ2-4; 8 bases agree with TRBD2. The DNA of the CDR3 is TGTGCCAGCAGACCAGCGGGGGAAAACATTCAGTACTTC. It translates to CASRPAGENIQYF. The variable domain in full, with the rest retrieved from reference TRBV7-2 and TRBJ2-4, is GAGVSQSPSNKVTEKGKDVELRCDPISGHTALYWYRQSLGQGLEFLIYFQGNSAPDKSGLPSDRFSAERTGGSVSTLTIQRTQQEDSAVYLCASRPAGENIQYFGAGTRLSVL.